The entry below gives a single TCR beta chain sequence along with its context. Its antigen is as yet unknown. This sample stems from a study of T cells in Graves' hyperthyroidism and ophthalmopathy. Overall study results and limits: Most expanded thyroid clonotypes above 0.001 also appeared in blood.

The CDR3 regions of TCR beta were amplified from RNA transcripts. The primer set for the first-round RT-PCR of the TCR CDR3 was HTBI. TCRdb analysed the multiplex PCR reads with MiXCR anew, one entry per CDR3 protein. Of around 620,000 distinct CDR3 sequences in the sample, around 14% were seen once. The CDR3 extends over 17 amino acids. Germline loops: CDR1 SGHTA, CDR2 FQGTGA. Trimming cost V 5 bases and J 0 bases, with 17 bases left between them. The chain couples TRBV7-3 to TRBJ2-1, with D possibly matching TRBD2 (6 bases). The source material was blood. This TCR came from a woman between 18 and 30 years old with Graves' ophthalmopathy. CDR3 residues: CASSPRSGTSSYNEQFF. CDR3 in DNA: TGTGCCAGCAGCCCTCGTAGCGGAACGAGCTCCTACAATGAGCAGTTCTTC.